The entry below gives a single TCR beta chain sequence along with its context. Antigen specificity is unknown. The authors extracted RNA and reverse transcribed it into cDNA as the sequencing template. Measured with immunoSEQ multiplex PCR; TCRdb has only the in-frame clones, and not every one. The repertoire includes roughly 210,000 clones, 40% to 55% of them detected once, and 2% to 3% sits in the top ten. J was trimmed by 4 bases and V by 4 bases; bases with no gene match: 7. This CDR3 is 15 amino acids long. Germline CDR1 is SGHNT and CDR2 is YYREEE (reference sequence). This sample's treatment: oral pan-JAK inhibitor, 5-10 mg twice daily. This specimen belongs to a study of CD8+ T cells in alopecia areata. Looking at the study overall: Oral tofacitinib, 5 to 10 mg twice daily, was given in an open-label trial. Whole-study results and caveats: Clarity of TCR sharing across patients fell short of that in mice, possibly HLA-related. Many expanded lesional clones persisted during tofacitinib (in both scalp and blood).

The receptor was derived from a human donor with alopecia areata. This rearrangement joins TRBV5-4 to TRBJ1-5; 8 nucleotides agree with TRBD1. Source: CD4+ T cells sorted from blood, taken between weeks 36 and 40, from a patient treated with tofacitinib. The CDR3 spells CASSPGQGQNQPQHF. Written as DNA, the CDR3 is TGTGCCAGCAGCCCTGGACAGGGTCAAAATCAGCCCCAGCATTTT.